A single sample gave rise to the 6 T cell receptor beta chains below, sequenced in a study of early T cells in non-severe SARS-CoV-2 infection. TCRdb used MiXCR to reprocess the 5' RACE reads, holding one entry per CDR3 protein. The table has around 75,000 distinct CDR3 sequences, approximately 9.5% seen once. The sequenced sample was whole blood. Source of these receptors: an adult who was a healthcare worker with PCR-confirmed SARS-CoV-2 infection or an uninfected control (not recorded which).

This chain links TRBV10-2 with TRBJ1-1; D is unresolved. The germline V and J ends were trimmed by 3 bases and 4 bases, with 18 bases remaining between them. Germline V lookup: CDR1 WSHSY, CDR2 SAAADI. The CDR3 spans 16 residues. CDR3 loop: CASSDPWTVWVTEAFF. The CDR3, as DNA: TGCGCCAGCAGTGACCCCTGGACGGTCTGGGTCACTGAAGCTTTCTTT.

Worth noting for this clonotype: A read error may be the cause here, since a much bigger clone is one base away. The gene calls are TRBV11-2 and TRBJ2-1, with D tentatively TRBD1 or TRBD2 (5 bases each). Trimming cost V 1 base and J 9 bases, with 16 bases left between them. Germline assignment: CDR1 SGHAT and CDR2 FQNNGV. This CDR3 is built from 15 residues. The CDR3: CASSLGRALRGEQFF. Written as DNA, the CDR3 is TGTGCCAGCAGCTTAGGCAGGGCTCTCCGGGGTGAGCAGTTCTTC.

This rearrangement joins TRBV29-1 to TRBJ2-7; possibly TRBD2 for D (5 bases). CDR3 length equals 13 residues. V lost 4 bases to trimming and J lost 9 bases, with 19 bases between them. Germline assignment: CDR1 SQVTM and CDR2 ANQGSEA. As DNA, the CDR3 is TGCAGCGTTGTGGGAGAGAATCTACGAGGGCAGTACTTC. This gives the protein CSVVGENLRGQYF.

This clonotype was found many times. The rearrangement links TRBV29-1 to TRBJ1-2; D possibly corresponds to TRBD1 (5 bases). The CDR3 is made up of 13 amino acids. Germline V gene data show CDR1 as SQVTM and CDR2 as ANQGSEA. V was clipped by 4 bases and J by 3 bases, with 12 bases between them. The CDR3 here is CSVAGSRDYGYTF. The CDR3 DNA is TGCAGCGTTGCAGGGAGCAGAGACTATGGCTACACCTTC.

This clonotype was counted at least ten times. This chain uses TRBV25-1 with TRBJ2-7; 7 bases align to TRBD2. This CDR3 region has 14 residues. Germline loops: CDR1 MGHDK, CDR2 SYGVNS. The junction had 6 bases not matched to a gene; V was cut back by 3 bases and J by 4 bases. Here the CDR3 DNA reads TGTGCCAGCAGTGATGGGGGGGTTAGGTACGAGCAGTACTTC. Protein sequence: CASSDGGVRYEQYF.

This clonotype showed up just a few times. The V gene is TRBV29-1, the J gene TRBJ2-3, with 10 bases matching TRBD2. In germline, CDR1 is SQVTM, CDR2 ANQGSEA. The CDR3 consists of 15 residues. The junction had 12 bases not matched to a gene; V was cut back by 6 bases and J by 6 bases. The CDR3 region is CSVAGLAVVTDTQYF. CDR3 in DNA: TGCAGCGTCGCCGGACTAGCGGTGGTGACTGATACGCAGTATTTT.